A selection of T cell receptor beta chains follows, all from one sample in a study of PD-1 blockade in classical Hodgkin lymphoma. Sequencing was performed with immunoSEQ multiplex PCR; in TCRdb, only in-frame clones are kept and a portion is missing. The sample consists of under 95,000 clones, 80% to 95% of them appearing once. The input for sequencing was peripheral blood mononuclear cells (PBMCs), taken before the second cycle of nivolumab. All receptors derive from a human donor with classical Hodgkin lymphoma. Both conserved end residues are part of each CDR3. Each record gives: J gene, D gene, clone size, V gene, CDR3 DNA, CDR3 protein. D genes are given only for firm matches. The size of a clone is reported for some rows only, either as once, few or many, or as a class for expanded clones.

TRBJ2-7 | NA | NA | TRBV29-1 | TGCAGCGCCCAGGCGGCATCCTACGAGCAGTACTTC | CSAQAASYEQYF
TRBJ1-6 | NA | once | TRBV25-1 | TGTGCCAGCAGTGGTCGTCAGGGGAGCTCCTATAATTCACCCCTCCACTTT | CASSGRQGSSYNSPLHF
TRBJ1-2 | NA | NA | TRBV29-1 | TGCAGCGTATGGGGCGACTATGGCTACACCTTC | CSVWGDYGYTF
TRBJ1-4 | TRBD1 | NA | TRBV6-1 | TGTGCCAGCAAGACCCTTTCGGGACAGGGGTTTTTT | CASKTLSGQGFF
TRBJ2-7 | TRBD1 | NA | TRBV7-2 | TGTGCCAGCAGCCGCGGGGGGACAGGGGGCGTTGGGCAGTACTTC | CASSRGGTGGVGQYF
TRBJ2-5 | TRBD2 | NA | TRBV5-4 | TGTGCCAGCAGCTTTGCGGGAGATTTCGAGACCCAGTACTTC | CASSFAGDFETQYF
TRBJ2-2 | NA | NA | TRBV7-3 | TGTGCCAGCAAGGACTCAGCAAACACCGGGGAGCTGTTTTTT | CASKDSANTGELFF
TRBJ2-7 | NA | NA | TRBV6-4 | TGTGCCAGCAGTGACCCGAGTACAGAGGCTAGCTACGAGCAGTACTTC | CASSDPSTEASYEQYF
TRBJ2-3 | TRBD2 | NA | TRBV4-2 | TGTGCCAGCAGCCAAGACCCGGGAGGAGGGACCGGAAGCACAGATACGCAGTATTTT | CASSQDPGGGTGSTDTQYF
TRBJ2-5 | NA | NA | TRBV27 | TGTGCCAGCACTGAAGAGACCCAGTACTTC | CASTEETQYF
TRBJ2-1 | TRBD2 | NA | TRBV4-1 | TGCGCCAGCAGCCAAGAGGGACTACTCTACAATGAGCAGTTCTTC | CASSQEGLLYNEQFF
TRBJ2-7 | NA | NA | TRBV28 | TGTGCCAGCAGCCTTCCCTCCCGTTTAATAGAGCAGTACTTC | CASSLPSRLIEQYF
TRBJ2-7 | TRBD2 | once | TRBV7-6 | TGTGCCAGCAGCTCAAAACTAGCGACTGAGGCCTACGAGCAGTACTTC | CASSSKLATEAYEQYF
TRBJ1-1 | NA | NA | TRBV10-2 | TGCGCCAGCAGTCGCCTGGATCTTATGAACACTGAAGCTTTCTTT | CASSRLDLMNTEAFF
TRBJ2-7 | NA | NA | TRBV27 | TGTGCCAGCAGGCCTTCATACTACGAGCAGTACTTC | CASRPSYYEQYF
TRBJ2-1 | NA | NA | TRBV19 | TGTGCCAGTAGTACCATCGGAGCCGCGGCGGGTAACTACAATGAGCAGTTCTTC | CASSTIGAAAGNYNEQFF
TRBJ1-5 | NA | NA | TRBV18 | TGTGCCAGCTCCGAACATGTCGATCAGCCCCAGCATTTT | CASSEHVDQPQHF
TRBJ2-1 | NA | NA | TRBV7-9 | TGTGCCAGCAGCTACCCCCGGACAGTTCTGACTTTCGATGAGCAGTTCTTC | CASSYPRTVLTFDEQFF
TRBJ2-1 | TRBD2 | NA | TRBV27 | TGTGCCAGCACCCCGGGAGGGGGCTCCTACAATGAGCAGTTCTTC | CASTPGGGSYNEQFF
TRBJ2-3 | TRBD2 | NA | TRBV30 | TGTGCCTGGAGTGTTATACCATGGGTCGGGACTACAAGCCGGGGGGACACAGATACGCAGTATTTT | CAWSVIPWVGTTSRGDTDTQYF
TRBJ2-7 | TRBD2 | NA | TRBV5-1 | TGCGCCAGCAGCTTGGATGTCGTGACTAGCGGCGAGCAGTACTTC | CASSLDVVTSGEQYF
TRBJ2-1 | TRBD2 | NA | TRBV28 | TGTGCCAGCAGTTTGTTGACTAGCGGGAGGGCCTTCAATGAGCAGTTCTTC | CASSLLTSGRAFNEQFF
TRBJ2-2 | TRBD2 | NA | TRBV7-3 | TGTGCCAGCAGCTCGGGACTAGCCCCCGCCGGGGAGCTGTTTTTT | CASSSGLAPAGELFF
TRBJ2-1 | TRBD2 | NA | TRBV7-3 | TGTGCCAGCAGCTCCCAACTAGCGGGAGCTTACAATGAGCAGTTCTTC | CASSSQLAGAYNEQFF
TRBJ2-5 | NA | NA | TRBV7-2 | TGTGCCAGCAGTTGGACAACTCAAGAGACCCAGTACTTC | CASSWTTQETQYF
TRBJ2-2 | TRBD2 | once | TRBV27 | TGTGCCAGCAGTTTGCTAGCGGGAGGTAGCACCGGGGAGCTGTTTTTT | CASSLLAGGSTGELFF
TRBJ1-4 | NA | NA | TRBV7-9 | TGTGCCAGCAGCTTAATCAGGGCCGCAACTAATGAAAAACTGTTTTTT | CASSLIRAATNEKLFF
TRBJ1-1 | TRBD1 | NA | TRBV27 | TGTGCCAGCAGTTTCTCCGACAGGGGGAACACTGAAGCTTTCTTT | CASSFSDRGNTEAFF
TRBJ2-1 | NA | NA | TRBV7-7 | TGTGCTAGCAGCCCAGGCCCTTATCTAGCTTACAATGAGCAGTTCTTC | CASSPGPYLAYNEQFF
TRBJ2-3 | NA | NA | TRBV5-4 | TGTGCCAGCAGCTTGCAGTTAGATACGCAGTATTTT | CASSLQLDTQYF
TRBJ2-7 | TRBD2 | NA | TRBV7-3 | TGTGCCAGCAGCTTATGGGGAGCGGGACTAGCGGGAGAGCATGCCTACGAGCAGTACTTC | CASSLWGAGLAGEHAYEQYF
TRBJ2-7 | NA | NA | TRBV6-1 | TGTGCCAGCAGTGCGCGACACCTCGCGGGCGAGCAGTACTTC | CASSARHLAGEQYF
TRBJ1-2 | NA | NA | TRBV18 | TGTGCCAGCTCGCCCTTCGCTGAGGAGGGTCCGACGGGCTACACCTTC | CASSPFAEEGPTGYTF
TRBJ2-7 | NA | NA | TRBV27 | TGTGCCAGCAGTTTAGGCAGCCCCTACGAGCAGTACTTC | CASSLGSPYEQYF
TRBJ2-2 | NA | NA | TRBV28 | TGTGCCAGCAGTTCATTCCTCCGGGACAAATCGAACACCGGGGAGCTGTTTTTT | CASSSFLRDKSNTGELFF
TRBJ2-5 | TRBD2 | NA | TRBV13 | TGTGCCAGCAGCACCCGTGGAGCGGGAGATAAGACCCAGTACTTC | CASSTRGAGDKTQYF
TRBJ2-7 | NA | few | TRBV6-5 | TGTGCCAGCAGCCGCAGGGGGAGGGTATCCTACGAGCAGTACTTC | CASSRRGRVSYEQYF
TRBJ1-4 | NA | once | TRBV5-1 | TGCGCCAGCAGCAGGGCGGGACTTAATGAAAAACTGTTTTTT | CASSRAGLNEKLFF
TRBJ2-7 | NA | NA | TRBV5-4 | TGTGCGAGCAGTAAAGGGGGAGGCCGCTCCTACGAGCAGTACTTC | CASSKGGGRSYEQYF
TRBJ1-4 | NA | NA | TRBV30 | TGTGCCTGGAGCGCTCCAGGGCAGGCTAATGAAAAACTGTTTTTT | CAWSAPGQANEKLFF
TRBJ1-1 | NA | NA | TRBV6-6 | TGTGCCAGCAGTTACTCGACGGGTGTGGAGGCTTTCTTT | CASSYSTGVEAFF
TRBJ2-1 | TRBD1 | NA | TRBV30 | TGTGCCTGGACCACAGGGGGCTCCTACAATGAGCAGTTCTTC | CAWTTGGSYNEQFF
TRBJ2-3 | NA | NA | TRBV27 | TGTGCCAGCAGTTTATATACCCCCAGGGGTTTAAGCACAGATACGCAGTATTTT | CASSLYTPRGLSTDTQYF
TRBJ1-2 | TRBD1 | NA | TRBV28 | TGTGCCAGCAGTTCGACAGGGGGCGGCTACACCTTC | CASSSTGGGYTF
TRBJ1-3 | NA | once | TRBV30 | TGTGCCTGGAGTGTAAGGTGGGGGGAGACCATATATTTT | CAWSVRWGETIYF
TRBJ2-7 | NA | NA | TRBV18 | TGTGCCAGCTCACCCCGCACAGTTTCCTACGAGCAGTACTTC | CASSPRTVSYEQYF
TRBJ2-5 | TRBD1 | NA | TRBV27 | TGTGCCAGCAGTTCTAGGACAGGCCAACGAGAGACCCAGTACTTC | CASSSRTGQRETQYF
TRBJ1-1 | NA | NA | TRBV19 | TGTGCCAGTAGTATGGGGGTCACCACTGAAGCTTTCTTT | CASSMGVTTEAFF